Each of the 17 T cell receptor beta chains below was sequenced from the same sample in a study of CD8+ T cells in alopecia areata. Extraction and reverse transcription of RNA yielded cDNA as the sequencing template. TCRdb's copy holds only in-frame clones and misses some; the assay was immunoSEQ multiplex PCR. This table holds 110,000 to 150,000 clones, roughly 58% found once. The source material was CD8+ T cells sorted from blood. All receptors derive from a human donor in good health.

The V gene is TRBV7-6, the J gene TRBJ2-7; TRBD1 agrees at 8 bases. Per germline, CDR1 SGHVS and CDR2 FNYEAQ. The CDR3 is 15 residues long. Trimming took 1 base from V and 3 from J; bases not matched to a gene: 5. CDR3 amino acids: CASSLGGQEDYEQYF. CDR3 bases: TGTGCCAGCAGCTTAGGGGGACAGGAGGACTACGAGCAGTACTTC.

This clone was seen only a few times. The rearrangement uses TRBV27 and TRBJ2-1; 7 bases align to TRBD2. This CDR3 comprises 14 residues. CDR1 is MNHEY and CDR2 is SMNVEV in the germline V gene (reference sequence). V dropped 5 bases and J dropped 4; count of bases not matched to a gene: 5. As DNA, the CDR3 is TGTGCCAGCAGTAGGGCGGGAGAGTACAATGAGCAGTTCTTC. As protein: CASSRAGEYNEQFF.

V usage is TRBV5-1 and J usage is TRBJ1-2; 9 nucleotides align to TRBD1. The CDR3 sequence is 15 residues long. With 0 bases clipped from V and 5 bases from J, the junction kept 5 bases outside the gene matches. Per germline, CDR1 SGHRS and CDR2 YFSETQ. DNA for the CDR3: TGCGCCAGCAGCTTGGCCATCGGGACAGGGTATGGCTACACCTTC. It translates to CASSLAIGTGYGYTF. Full variable domain (outside the CDR3, taken from reference TRBV5-1 and TRBJ1-2): KAGVTQTPRYLIKTRGQQVTLSCSPISGHRSVSWYQQTPGQGLQFLFEYFSETQRNKGNFPGRFSGRQFSNSRSEMNVSTLELGDSALYLCASSLAIGTGYGYTFGSGTRLTVV.

The chain joins TRBV6-5 to TRBJ2-1; D perhaps matches TRBD1 (5 bases). In germline, CDR1 is MNHEY, CDR2 SVGAGI. Trimming removed 0 bases at V and 4 bases at J, with 7 bases between. The length of the CDR3 is 14 residues. CDR3 coding DNA: TGTGCCAGCAGTTACTCGGACACATACAATGAGCAGTTCTTC. Encoded protein: CASSYSDTYNEQFF.

The rearrangement joins TRBV29-1 to TRBJ2-7; TRBD1 matches at 9 bases. Trimming took 6 bases from V and 1 from J; bases not matched to a gene: 4. The germline CDR1 and CDR2 sequences are SQVTM and ANQGSEA. The CDR3 consists of 13 residues. CDR3 amino acids: CSVTGTGSYEQYF. The CDR3 nucleotides are TGCAGCGTCACCGGGACAGGGTCCTACGAGCAGTACTTC.

The J gene is TRBJ2-2, the V gene TRBV7-9, with D tentatively TRBD1 (6 bases). Germline V gives CDR1 SEHNR, CDR2 FQNEAQ (reference sequence). Trimming took off 8 bases at V and 1 base at J, with 17 bases between the two ends. The length of the CDR3 is 16 residues. The CDR3 sequence is CASLDWDTGNTGELFF. The CDR3 DNA reads as TGTGCCAGCTTGGATTGGGACACAGGGAACACCGGGGAGCTGTTTTTT.

The chain combines TRBV6-5 with TRBJ2-3; TRBD2 might be the D (5 bases). V was trimmed by 6 bases and J by 3 bases, leaving 10 bases between them. Germline values: CDR1 MNHEY, CDR2 SVGAGI. This CDR3 region has 13 residues. CDR3 sequence: CASSAEATDTQYF. The CDR3 DNA follows: TGTGCCAGCAGCGCGGAGGCAACAGATACGCAGTATTTT.

V is TRBV7-9 and J is TRBJ2-3; 7 bases map to TRBD1. Trimming removed 5 bases from V and 5 bases from J; junction bases left unmatched: 10. This CDR3 region has 15 residues. Germline V gene sequence: CDR1 SEHNR, CDR2 FQNEAQ (reference sequence). The CDR3 sequence is CASSQPRTGRDTQYF. The DNA of the CDR3 is TGTGCCAGCAGCCAACCCCGGACAGGCCGAGATACGCAGTATTTT.

The V and J genes are TRBV27 and TRBJ2-6, with D uncertain. V was cut by 6 bases and J by 2 bases, with 8 bases left in between. Looked up from germline, CDR1 is MNHEY and CDR2 is SMNVEV (reference sequence). The CDR3 totals 14 residues. The CDR3 reads CASSPSPGANVLTF. The CDR3 bases are TGTGCCAGCAGCCCGTCACCTGGGGCCAACGTCCTGACTTTC.

The chain combines TRBV25-1 with TRBJ1-2, with a weak D call TRBD1 (5 bases). V lost 4 bases to trimming and J lost 8 bases, with 8 bases between them. Per germline, CDR1 MGHDK and CDR2 SYGVNS. The CDR3 covers 11 residues. The CDR3, as DNA: TGTGCCAGCAGTGCGGGGCGAGGCTACACCTTC. This translates into CASSAGRGYTF.

Only a few counts were recorded for this clone. V gene TRBV29-1 combines with J gene TRBJ2-2; 13 nucleotides agree with TRBD2. J was trimmed by 0 bases and V by 7 bases; bases with no gene match: 5. Germline V gene sequence: CDR1 SQVTM, CDR2 ANQGSEA. This CDR3 is 16 amino acids long. CDR3 coding DNA: TGCAGCGCCCCGGGACTAGCGGGACCGAACACCGGGGAGCTGTTTTTT. Protein sequence: CSAPGLAGPNTGELFF.

The rearrangement uses TRBV19 and TRBJ2-1; 9 bases map to TRBD2. The CDR3 sequence is 15 residues long. V shed 9 bases and J 2 bases; nucleotides not matched to a gene: 8. The V gene's germline CDR1 is LNHDA and CDR2 SQIVND (reference sequence). Here the CDR3 reads CASSYSGSTYNEQFF. For the CDR3, the DNA is TGTGCCAGCAGCTATAGCGGGAGCACCTACAATGAGCAGTTCTTC.

The rearrangement joins TRBV29-1 to TRBJ2-1; TRBD2 aligns across 9 bases. CDR1 and CDR2 (germline): SQVTM, ANQGSEA. The CDR3 is 14 residues long. V shed 3 bases, J shed 3 bases, and the junction held 3 bases outside the gene matches. The CDR3 sequence: CSVDQLAGYNEQFF. CDR3 nucleotides: TGCAGCGTTGACCAACTAGCGGGCTACAATGAGCAGTTCTTC.

Only one count was recorded for this clone. J is TRBJ1-2 and V is TRBV27; the D is unclear. Deletions cut 1 base from V and 3 bases from J, with 6 bases between. The CDR3 has 13 residues. Germline lookup yields CDR1 MNHEY and CDR2 SMNVEV (reference sequence). Here the CDR3 reads CASSLFSDYGYTF. In DNA form, the CDR3 reads TGTGCCAGCAGTTTATTCAGCGACTATGGCTACACCTTC.

This clone has just a few counts. The rearrangement links TRBV27 to TRBJ1-2; D is unclear. The CDR3 runs 13 residues. V dropped 5 bases and J dropped 7 bases, with 14 bases sitting between them. CDR1 is MNHEY and CDR2 is SMNVEV in the germline V gene (reference sequence). The CDR3 protein is CASSPPGQGGYTF. In DNA form, the CDR3 reads TGTGCCAGCAGTCCCCCCGGTCAAGGTGGCTACACCTTC.

The CDR3, as DNA: TGTGCCAGCACCTTTGGGGGCGCAGGCTACACCTTC. Encoded protein: CASTFGGAGYTF. This chain uses TRBV2 with TRBJ1-2; a weak D match, TRBD1 (6 bases). This CDR3 comprises 12 residues. In germline, CDR1 is SNHLY, CDR2 FYNNEI. V lost 7 bases to trimming and J lost 8 bases, with 14 bases between them. The entire variable domain, with the rest obtained from reference TRBV2 and TRBJ1-2, is as follows: EPEVTQTPSHQVTQMGQEVILRCVPISNHLYFYWYRQILGQKVEFLVSFYNNEISEKSEIFDDQFSVERPDGSNFTLKIRSTKLEDSAMYFCASTFGGAGYTFGSGTRLTVV.

The genes are TRBV7-9 and TRBJ2-1; D ambiguous. The CDR3 extends over 11 amino acids. Between the trimmed V and J ends, which lost 5 bases and 8 bases, there was a span of 7 bases. Germline V gives CDR1 SEHNR, CDR2 FQNEAQ (reference sequence). CDR3 residues: CASSKVDEQFF. Here the CDR3 DNA reads TGTGCCAGCAGCAAAGTGGATGAGCAGTTCTTC.